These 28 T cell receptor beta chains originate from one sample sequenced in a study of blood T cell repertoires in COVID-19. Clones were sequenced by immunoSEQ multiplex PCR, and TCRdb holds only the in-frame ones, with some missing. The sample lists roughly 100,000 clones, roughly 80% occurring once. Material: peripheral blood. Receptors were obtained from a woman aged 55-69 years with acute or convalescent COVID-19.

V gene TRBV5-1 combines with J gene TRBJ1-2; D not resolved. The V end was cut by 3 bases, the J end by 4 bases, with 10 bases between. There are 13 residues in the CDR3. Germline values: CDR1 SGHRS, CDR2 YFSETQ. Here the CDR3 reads CASSSTAAYGYTF. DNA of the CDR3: TGCGCCAGCAGCTCAACAGCCGCCTATGGCTACACCTTC.

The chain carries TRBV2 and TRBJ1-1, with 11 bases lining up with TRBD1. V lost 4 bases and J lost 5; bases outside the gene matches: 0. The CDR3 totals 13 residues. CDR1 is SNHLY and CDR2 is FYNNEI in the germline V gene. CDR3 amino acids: CASSGDRGTEAFF. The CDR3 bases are TGTGCCAGCAGTGGGGACAGGGGGACTGAAGCTTTCTTT.

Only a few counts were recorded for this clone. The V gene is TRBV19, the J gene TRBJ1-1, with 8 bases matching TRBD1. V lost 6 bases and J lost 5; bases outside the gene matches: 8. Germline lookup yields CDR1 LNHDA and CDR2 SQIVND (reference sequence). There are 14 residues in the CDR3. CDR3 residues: CASRDTGGGTEAFF. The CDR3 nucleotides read TGTGCCAGTAGGGACACAGGGGGTGGAACTGAAGCTTTCTTT.

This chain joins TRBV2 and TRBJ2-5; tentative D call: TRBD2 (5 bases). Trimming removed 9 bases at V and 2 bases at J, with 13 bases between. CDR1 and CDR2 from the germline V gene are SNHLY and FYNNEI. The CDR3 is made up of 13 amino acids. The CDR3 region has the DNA TGTGCCAGTCTGAGGGAACAACAAGAGACCCAGTACTTC. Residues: CASLREQQETQYF. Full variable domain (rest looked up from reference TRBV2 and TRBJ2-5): EPEVTQTPSHQVTQMGQEVILRCVPISNHLYFYWYRQILGQKVEFLVSFYNNEISEKSEIFDDQFSVERPDGSNFTLKIRSTKLEDSAMYFCASLREQQETQYFGPGTRLLVL.

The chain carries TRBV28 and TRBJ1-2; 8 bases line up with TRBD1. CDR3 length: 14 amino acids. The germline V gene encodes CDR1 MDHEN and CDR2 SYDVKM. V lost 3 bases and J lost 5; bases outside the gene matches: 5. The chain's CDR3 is CASSLTGDRYGYTF. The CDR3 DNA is TGTGCCAGCAGTTTGACAGGGGATCGGTATGGCTACACCTTC.

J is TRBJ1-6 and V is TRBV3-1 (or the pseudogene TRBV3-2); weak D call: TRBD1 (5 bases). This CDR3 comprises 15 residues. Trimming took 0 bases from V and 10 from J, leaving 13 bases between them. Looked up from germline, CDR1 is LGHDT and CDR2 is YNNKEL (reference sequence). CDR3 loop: CASSQDGGGNSPLHF. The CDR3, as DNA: TGTGCCAGCAGCCAAGATGGGGGAGGGAACTCACCCCTCCACTTT.

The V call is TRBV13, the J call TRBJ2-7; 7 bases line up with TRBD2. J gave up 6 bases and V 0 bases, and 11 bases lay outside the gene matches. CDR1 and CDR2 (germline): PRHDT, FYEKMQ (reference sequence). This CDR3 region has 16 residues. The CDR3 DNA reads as TGTGCCAGCAGCTTAGGTGGTTCGGGACTATCGTTCGAGCAGTACTTC. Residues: CASSLGGSGLSFEQYF.

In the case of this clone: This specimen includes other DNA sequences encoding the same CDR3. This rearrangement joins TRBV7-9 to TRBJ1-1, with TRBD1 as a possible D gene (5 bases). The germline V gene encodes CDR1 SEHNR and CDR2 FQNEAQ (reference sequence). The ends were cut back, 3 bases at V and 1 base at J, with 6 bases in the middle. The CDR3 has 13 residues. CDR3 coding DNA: TGTGCCAGCAGCTTGCAGGGGAACACTGAAGCTTTCTTT. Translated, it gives CASSLQGNTEAFF.

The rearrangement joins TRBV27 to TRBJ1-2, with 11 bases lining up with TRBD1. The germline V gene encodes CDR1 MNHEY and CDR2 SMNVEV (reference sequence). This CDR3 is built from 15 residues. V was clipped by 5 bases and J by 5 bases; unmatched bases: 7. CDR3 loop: CASSQGGQGVYGYTF. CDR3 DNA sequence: TGTGCCAGCAGTCAAGGGGGACAGGGGGTATATGGCTACACCTTC.

CDR3 amino acids: CLGGVHNEQFF. The CDR3 coding sequence is TGCCTTGGGGGGGTTCACAATGAGCAGTTCTTC. The gene calls are TRBV29-1 and TRBJ2-1; 7 bases line up with TRBD2. Germline V lookup: CDR1 SQVTM, CDR2 ANQGSEA. CDR3 length equals 11 residues.

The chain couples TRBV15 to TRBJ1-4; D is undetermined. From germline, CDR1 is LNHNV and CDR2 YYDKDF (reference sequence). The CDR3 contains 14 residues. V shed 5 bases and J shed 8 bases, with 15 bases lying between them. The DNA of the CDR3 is TGTGCCACCAGCGCACCCCGGGTAGGAGAAAAACTGTTTTTT. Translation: CATSAPRVGEKLFF.

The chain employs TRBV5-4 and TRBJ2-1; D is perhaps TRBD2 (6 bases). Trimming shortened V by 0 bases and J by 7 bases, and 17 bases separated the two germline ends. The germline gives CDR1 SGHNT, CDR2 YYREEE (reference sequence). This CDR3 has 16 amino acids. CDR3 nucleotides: TGTGCCAGCAGCTTGGGGGGCGGGGTTCGAGGGAATGAGCAGTTCTTC. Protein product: CASSLGGGVRGNEQFF.

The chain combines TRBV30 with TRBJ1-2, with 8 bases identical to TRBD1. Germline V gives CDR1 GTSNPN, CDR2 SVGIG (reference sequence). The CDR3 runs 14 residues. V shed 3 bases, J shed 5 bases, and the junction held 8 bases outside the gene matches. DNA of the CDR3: TGTGCCTGGAGGACTCAGGGGGCAGGTTATGGCTACACCTTC. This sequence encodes CAWRTQGAGYGYTF. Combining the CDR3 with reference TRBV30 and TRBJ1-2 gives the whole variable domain SQTIHQWPATLVQPVGSPLSLECTVEGTSNPNLYWYRQAAGRGLQLLFYSVGIGQISSEVPQNLSASRPQDRQFILSSKKLLLSDSGFYLCAWRTQGAGYGYTFGSGTRLTVV.

CDR3 sequence (DNA): TGTGCCAGCAGCAAGACTAGCGGGGGAGCGAACACCGGGGAGCTGTTTTTT. Translated: CASSKTSGGANTGELFF. This chain connects TRBV3-1 (or the pseudogene TRBV3-2) to TRBJ2-2; 12 nucleotides match TRBD2. Germline trimming cut 5 bases from V and 0 bases from J; bases unmatched to any gene: 4. Germline CDR1 LGHDT, CDR2 YNNKEL (reference sequence). The CDR3 length is 17 residues.

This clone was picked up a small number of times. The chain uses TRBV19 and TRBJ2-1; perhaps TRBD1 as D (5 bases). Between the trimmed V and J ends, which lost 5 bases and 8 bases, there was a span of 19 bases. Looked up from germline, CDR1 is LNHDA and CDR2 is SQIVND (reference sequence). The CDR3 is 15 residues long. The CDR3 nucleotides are TGTGCCAGTAGTTTGGTGACAGCTCGGTGGGATGAGCAGTTCTTC. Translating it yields CASSLVTARWDEQFF.

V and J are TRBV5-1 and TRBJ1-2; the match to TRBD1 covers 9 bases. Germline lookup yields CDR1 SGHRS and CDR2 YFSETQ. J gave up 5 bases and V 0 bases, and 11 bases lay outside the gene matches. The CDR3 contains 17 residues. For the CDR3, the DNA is TGCGCCAGCAGCTTGGTCCCGGGACAGGGAACGGAGTATGGCTACACCTTC. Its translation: CASSLVPGQGTEYGYTF.

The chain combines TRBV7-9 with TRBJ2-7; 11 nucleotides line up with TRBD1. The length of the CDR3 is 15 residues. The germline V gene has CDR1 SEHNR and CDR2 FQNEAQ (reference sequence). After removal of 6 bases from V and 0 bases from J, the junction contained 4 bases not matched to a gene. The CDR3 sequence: CASRSGQGGSYEQYF. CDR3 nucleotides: TGTGCCAGCAGATCGGGACAGGGGGGCTCCTACGAGCAGTACTTC.

In nucleotides, the CDR3 is TGTGCCAGCACTACCTGGGGGGGAGTGGGTGAGCAGTTCTTC. The encoded protein is CASTTWGGVGEQFF. The V call is TRBV11-2, the J call TRBJ2-1, with TRBD2 matching 7 bases. CDR1 is SGHAT and CDR2 is FQNNGV in the germline V gene. The CDR3 has 14 residues. With V trimmed by 7 bases and J by 9 bases, 12 bases remained unmatched.

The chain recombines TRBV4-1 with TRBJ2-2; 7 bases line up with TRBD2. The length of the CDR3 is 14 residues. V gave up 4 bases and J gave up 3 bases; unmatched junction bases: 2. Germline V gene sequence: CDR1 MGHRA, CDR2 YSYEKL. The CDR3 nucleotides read TGCGCCAGCAGCCCAGCGGGGTACACCGGGGAGCTGTTTTTT. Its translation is CASSPAGYTGELFF.

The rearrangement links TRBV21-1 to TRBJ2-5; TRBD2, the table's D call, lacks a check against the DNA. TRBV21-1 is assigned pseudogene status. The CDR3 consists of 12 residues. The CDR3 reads CAARKGRETQYF. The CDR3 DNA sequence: TGTGCCGCACGCAAAGGGAGGGAGACCCAGTACTTC.

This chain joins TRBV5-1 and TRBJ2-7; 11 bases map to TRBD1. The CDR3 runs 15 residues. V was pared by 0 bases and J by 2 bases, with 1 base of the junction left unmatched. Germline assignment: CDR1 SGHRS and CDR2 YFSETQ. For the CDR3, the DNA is TGCGCCAGCAGCTTGGGGGGACAGGGGGCCTACGAGCAGTACTTC. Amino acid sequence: CASSLGGQGAYEQYF.

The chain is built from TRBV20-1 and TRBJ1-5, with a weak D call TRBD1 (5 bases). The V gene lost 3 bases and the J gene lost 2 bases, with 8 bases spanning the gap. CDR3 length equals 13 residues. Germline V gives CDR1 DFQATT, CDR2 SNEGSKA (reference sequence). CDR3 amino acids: CSASWGGNQPQHF. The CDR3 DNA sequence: TGCAGTGCTAGTTGGGGGGGCAATCAGCCCCAGCATTTT.

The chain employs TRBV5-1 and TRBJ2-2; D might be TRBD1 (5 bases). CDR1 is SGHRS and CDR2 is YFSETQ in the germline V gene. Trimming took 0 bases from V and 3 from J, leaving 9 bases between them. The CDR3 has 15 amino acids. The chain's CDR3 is CASSLGGAYTGELFF. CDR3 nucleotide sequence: TGCGCCAGCAGCTTGGGGGGCGCATACACCGGGGAGCTGTTTTTT.

This chain's CDR3 is CASSPPGLAGGNTGELFF. Here the CDR3 DNA reads TGTGCCAGCAGTCCCCCGGGCCTAGCGGGGGGGAACACCGGGGAGCTGTTTTTT. The V and J genes are TRBV3-1 (or the pseudogene TRBV3-2) and TRBJ2-2; TRBD2 aligns across 11 bases. With V trimmed by 6 bases and J by 1 base, 10 bases remained unmatched. This CDR3 has 18 amino acids. CDR1 is LGHDT, CDR2 YNNKEL, per germline (reference sequence).

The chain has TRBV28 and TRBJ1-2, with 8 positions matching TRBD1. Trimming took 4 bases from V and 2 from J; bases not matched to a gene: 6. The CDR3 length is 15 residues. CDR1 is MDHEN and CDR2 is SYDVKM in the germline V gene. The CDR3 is CASSYNQGANYGYTF. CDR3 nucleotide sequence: TGTGCCAGCAGTTACAATCAGGGGGCGAACTATGGCTACACCTTC.

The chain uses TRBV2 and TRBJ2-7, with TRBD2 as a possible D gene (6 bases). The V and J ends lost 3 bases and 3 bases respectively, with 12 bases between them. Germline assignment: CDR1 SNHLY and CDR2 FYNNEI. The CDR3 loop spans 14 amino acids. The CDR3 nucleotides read TGTGCCAGCAGTGACCAGCGGGCAGTCTACGAGCAGTACTTC. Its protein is CASSDQRAVYEQYF.

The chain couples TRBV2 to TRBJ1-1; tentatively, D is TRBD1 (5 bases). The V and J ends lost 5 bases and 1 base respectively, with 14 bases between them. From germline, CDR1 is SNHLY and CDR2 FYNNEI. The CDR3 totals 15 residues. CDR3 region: CASSLTGGGNTEAFF. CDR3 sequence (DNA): TGTGCCAGCAGTCTTACCGGGGGGGGGAACACTGAAGCTTTCTTT.

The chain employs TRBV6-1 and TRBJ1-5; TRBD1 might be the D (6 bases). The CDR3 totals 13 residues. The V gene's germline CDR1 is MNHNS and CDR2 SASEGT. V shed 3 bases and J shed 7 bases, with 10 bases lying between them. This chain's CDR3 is CASSDEGGQPQHF. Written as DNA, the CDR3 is TGTGCCAGCAGTGATGAGGGGGGGCAGCCCCAGCATTTT.